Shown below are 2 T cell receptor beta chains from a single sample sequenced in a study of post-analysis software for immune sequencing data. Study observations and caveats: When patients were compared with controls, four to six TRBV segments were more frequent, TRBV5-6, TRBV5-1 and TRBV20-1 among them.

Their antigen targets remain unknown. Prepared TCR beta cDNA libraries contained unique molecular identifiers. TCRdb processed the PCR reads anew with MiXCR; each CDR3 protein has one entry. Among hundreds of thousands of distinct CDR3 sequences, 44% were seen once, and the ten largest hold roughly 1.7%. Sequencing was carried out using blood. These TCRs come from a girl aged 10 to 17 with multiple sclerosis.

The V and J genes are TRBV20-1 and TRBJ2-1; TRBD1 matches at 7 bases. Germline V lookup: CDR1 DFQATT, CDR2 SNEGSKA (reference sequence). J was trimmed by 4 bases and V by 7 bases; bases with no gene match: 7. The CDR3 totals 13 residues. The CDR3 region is CSGGQSGYNEQFF. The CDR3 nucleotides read TGCAGTGGGGGACAGTCGGGGTACAATGAGCAGTTCTTC.

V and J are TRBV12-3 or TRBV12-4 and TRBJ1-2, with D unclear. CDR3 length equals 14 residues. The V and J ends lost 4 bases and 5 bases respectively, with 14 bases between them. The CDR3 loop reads CASSYNSFSYGYTF. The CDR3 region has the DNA TGTGCCAGCAGTTACAATTCTTTCTCTTATGGCTACACCTTC.